These T cell receptor beta chains were read from a single sample in a study of regulatory T cells in long-lasting Graves disease. TCRdb recomputed calls from the multiplex PCR reads with MiXCR, one row per CDR3 protein. This repertoire shows approximately 300,000 distinct CDR3 sequences, more than 15% found once; its top ten account for less than 40%. The sample here was peripheral blood mononuclear cells (PBMCs), taken at new diagnosis, from a patient treated with antithyroid drugs. The source of these receptors is a female donor with Graves disease. The conserved cysteine and the conserved F or W are not part of the CDR3 here. The D gene is left open where the match is weak.

12	TRBJ1-5	TRBV20-1	TRBD1	SARGQVGNQPQH
16	TRBJ2-3	TRBV9	.	ASSVDWLRRGNTDTQY
14	TRBJ1-5	TRBV19	.	ASSPQAGKSNQPQH
14	TRBJ1-1	TRBV5-8	.	ASSLGARRGGTEAF
13	TRBJ1-2	TRBV19	TRBD1	ASTGTGAVWRGYT
13	TRBJ1-5	TRBV28	TRBD1	AHQDRAEITQPQH
11	TRBJ2-1	TRBV30	.	AWSRGRPYEQF
11	TRBJ1-2	TRBV19	.	ASSARTDYGYT
18	TRBJ2-7	TRBV6-5	TRBD2	ASSYSDIGTSGRGGYEQY
15	TRBJ2-5	TRBV15	.	ATSRNWGQGGIETQY
13	TRBJ1-2	TRBV6-5	.	ASSYDDPPNYGYT
14	TRBJ2-7	TRBV28	TRBD2	ASSPPGLAGAYEQY
13	TRBJ2-3	TRBV12-3/TRBV12-4	TRBD1	ASSPGTGGKDTQY
13	TRBJ2-5	TRBV5-1	.	ASSLAVGTQETQY
15	TRBJ2-3	TRBV11-3	TRBD2	ASSQHQAGGLPDTQY
10	TRBJ2-7	TRBV7-9	.	ASSSRLGEQY
15	TRBJ2-3	TRBV7-8	TRBD2	ASSLGTSGPSTDTQY
11	TRBJ1-2	TRBV29-1	.	SVKGRPGVGYT
14	TRBJ2-7	TRBV3-1	TRBD2	ASSQDQSGRAHEQY
13	TRBJ2-7	TRBV18	TRBD1	ASSLGQGGAYEQY
18	TRBJ2-1	TRBV6-5	.	ASSYASLLDSPYFYNEQF
13	TRBJ1-2	TRBV7-8	TRBD1	ASSGDRPANYGYT
15	TRBJ2-7	TRBV5-1	TRBD1	ASSLGQQGAVSYEQY
14	TRBJ2-1	TRBV4-2	.	ASSQESPVTYNEQF
12	TRBJ1-5	TRBV20-1	TRBD1	SARVQGAGQPQH
9	TRBJ1-6	TRBV30	.	AWSSNSPLH
13	TRBJ2-5	TRBV5-1	.	ASSLARQGLETQY
13	TRBJ2-2	TRBV20-1	TRBD2	SAPPLGRAAGELF
15	TRBJ2-5	TRBV27	TRBD2	ASRQMASGSYQETQY
12	TRBJ2-1	TRBV19	TRBD2	ASSNLAGDNEQF
14	TRBJ2-7	TRBV5-1	TRBD1	ASSLFWDRASYEQY
14	TRBJ2-1	TRBV11-2	.	ASSFLRGRTRNEQF
18	TRBJ2-7	TRBV10-3	TRBD2	AISISGLGLAGENSYEQY
14	TRBJ2-7	TRBV19	.	ASSPSIRFSSYEQY
12	TRBJ1-2	TRBV7-9	TRBD1	ASSPGQGGYGYT
12	TRBJ2-2	TRBV28	.	ASVISLVGGELF
17	TRBJ1-3	TRBV28	.	ASSLGPVWRTNSGNTIY
14	TRBJ2-1	TRBV7-9	.	ASTGRVREDYNEQF
12	TRBJ1-4	TRBV30	.	AWSEQGESEKLF
12	TRBJ2-3	TRBV18	TRBD1	ASSPKQGADTQY
11	TRBJ2-7	TRBV18	TRBD1	ASSPRDSYEQY
12	TRBJ1-5	TRBV30	TRBD1	AWGFGQGNQPQH
11	TRBJ2-7	TRBV11-2	TRBD1	ASSLGRGQIQY
13	.	TRBV28	.	ASSQRGSRREAQY
11	TRBJ2-7	TRBV13	TRBD1	ASSYGQGYEQY
12	TRBJ1-2	TRBV7-2	.	ASSPIMGNYGYT
13	TRBJ2-7	TRBV25-1	.	ASSEPFGGWLKQY
13	TRBJ2-7	TRBV11-2	TRBD2	ASSPLAGPSYEQY
10	TRBJ2-7	TRBV5-5	.	ASSLQYYEQY
15	TRBJ2-5	TRBV7-9	TRBD2	ASSTRTSGRSPETQY